One TCR beta chain is described in this entry. Its cognate antigen is unknown. CDR3 and TCR beta VDJ profiling relied on genomic DNA as the template. In TCRdb, the reads were re-called with MiXCR into one record per CDR3 protein. Of around 230,000 distinct CDR3 sequences listed, 61% are singletons. This sample is part of a study of CD8+CD57+ T cells in acquired aplastic anemia. Study overall: Recorded DNA amounts for sorted CD4+ and CD8+ cells had an average of approximately 3 ug. Findings of the study overall: Patients shared twenty-nine CD8+ CDR3 sequences with controls. With respect to CD8+ Simpson's diversity, patients and controls did not differ significantly.

CDR3 length: 13 amino acids. V was shortened by 3 bases and J by 2 bases, with 6 bases between the two germline ends. Germline loops: CDR1 MGHRA, CDR2 YSYEKL. The genes are TRBV4-1 and TRBJ2-3, with D tentatively TRBD1 or TRBD2 (5 bases each). Specimen: sorted CD4+, CD8+, or CD8+CD57+ T cells (not recorded which) from PBMCs. The origin of this receptor is a human donor in good health. CDR3 region: CASSHGATDTQYF. The CDR3 DNA sequence: TGCGCCAGCAGCCACGGGGCCACAGATACGCAGTATTTT.